This TCR beta chain stems from a study of blood T cell repertoires in COVID-19. V was pared by 8 bases and J by 10 bases, with 12 bases between. The germline V gene has CDR1 LNHNV and CDR2 YYDKDF (reference sequence). This CDR3 is 11 amino acids long. Original analysis: Amplified reference gene primers provided the basis for estimating nucleated cell counts. Produced via immunoSEQ multiplex PCR; TCRdb's table is partial and in-frame only. From that table come the V and J calls and clone size; the DNA was used to work out D and trimming. The sample has 650,000 to 800,000 clones; 75% to 90% are singletons.

V gene TRBV15 combines with J gene TRBJ2-1; D possibly corresponds to TRBD1 (5 bases). This receptor was identified in a young woman with acute or convalescent COVID-19. The material sequenced was peripheral blood. DNA of the CDR3: TGTGCCACCGCTGGGGCAGGGGAGCAGTTCTTC. It translates to CATAGAGEQFF.